This entry concerns a single T cell receptor beta chain. These data come from a study of shared T cell receptors in the human thymus. CDR1 GTSNPN and CDR2 SVGIG come from the germline V gene (reference sequence). This CDR3 has 14 residues. V gave up 5 bases and J gave up 4 bases, with 17 bases separating them. The repertoire was sequenced with immunoSEQ multiplex PCR; TCRdb's copy has only in-frame clones and lacks some. The table shows more than 550,000 clones, with over 75% occurring only once. These data were also reused for a study on human thymus T cells. Per that paper: Thymus specimens were resections from corrective heart surgery. Thymic and blood repertoires appeared to carry a bias in their V and J gene usage.

The chain has TRBV30 and TRBJ2-5, with D maybe TRBD2 (5 bases). Sequenced: thymocytes. This TCR came from a boy in the first two years of life with a congenital heart defect. CDR3 in amino acids: CAWCGLDAGETQYF. The CDR3 DNA follows: TGTGCCTGGTGTGGTCTGGACGCGGGAGAGACCCAGTACTTC.